This TCR beta chain was observed in a study of blood T cell repertoires in COVID-19. Across the whole study: The United States, Italy and Spain supplied acute and convalescent COVID-19 samples. PBMCs, B-cell-depleted T cells, or T cells provided the cDNA or gDNA that made up the material.

The V and J ends lost 0 bases and 9 bases respectively, with 18 bases between them. This CDR3 region has 15 residues. Looked up from germline, CDR1 is MNHNY and CDR2 is SVGAGI (reference sequence). In the original processing: For nucleated cells, counts were estimated from reference gene primer amplification. Repertoires were generated with immunoSEQ multiplex PCR, while TCRdb's copy carries only in-frame clones and drops some. V, J and clone size derive from that table, while D and trimming were established from the DNA sequence. The data show around 250,000 clones, over 80% seen once. In Seattle, patients joined the study during active infection and were tracked longitudinally.

The J gene is TRBJ2-7, the V gene TRBV6-6; D not certain. Sample: peripheral blood. This clonotype was obtained from a woman between 65 and 79 years old with COVID-19, enrolled during active disease. The DNA for the CDR3 is TGTGCCAGCAGTTACTCGTTCGGTCTCAACCTGTCGCAGTACTTC. It specifies CASSYSFGLNLSQYF.